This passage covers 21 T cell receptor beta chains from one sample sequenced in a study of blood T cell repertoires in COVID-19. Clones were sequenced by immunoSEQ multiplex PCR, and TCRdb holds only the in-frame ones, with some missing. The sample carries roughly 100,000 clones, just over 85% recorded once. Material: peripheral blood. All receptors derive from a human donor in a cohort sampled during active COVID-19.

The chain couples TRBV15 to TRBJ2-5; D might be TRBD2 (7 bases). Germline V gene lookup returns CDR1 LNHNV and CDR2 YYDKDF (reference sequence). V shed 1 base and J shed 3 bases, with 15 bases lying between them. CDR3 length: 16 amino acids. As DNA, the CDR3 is TGTGCCACCAGCAGAGGAGCGGGACAAGGAAAAGAGACCCAGTACTTC. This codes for CATSRGAGQGKETQYF.

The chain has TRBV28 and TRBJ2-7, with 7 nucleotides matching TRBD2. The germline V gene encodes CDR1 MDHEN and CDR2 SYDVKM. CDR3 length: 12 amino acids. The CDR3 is CSSRGVAYEQYF. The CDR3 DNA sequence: TGTTCTAGCCGGGGGGTAGCCTACGAGCAGTACTTC.

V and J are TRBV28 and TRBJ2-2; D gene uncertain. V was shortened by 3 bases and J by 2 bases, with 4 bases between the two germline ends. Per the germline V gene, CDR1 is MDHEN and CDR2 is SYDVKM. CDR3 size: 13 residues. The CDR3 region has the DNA TGTGCCAGCAGTTTCAGAAACACCGGGGAGCTGTTTTTT. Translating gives CASSFRNTGELFF.

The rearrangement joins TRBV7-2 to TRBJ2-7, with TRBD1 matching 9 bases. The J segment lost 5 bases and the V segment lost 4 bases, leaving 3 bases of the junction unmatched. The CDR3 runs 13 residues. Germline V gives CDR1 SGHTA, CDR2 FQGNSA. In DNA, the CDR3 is TGTGCCAGCAGCTCCTGGACAGGGGACGAGCAGTACTTC. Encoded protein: CASSSWTGDEQYF.

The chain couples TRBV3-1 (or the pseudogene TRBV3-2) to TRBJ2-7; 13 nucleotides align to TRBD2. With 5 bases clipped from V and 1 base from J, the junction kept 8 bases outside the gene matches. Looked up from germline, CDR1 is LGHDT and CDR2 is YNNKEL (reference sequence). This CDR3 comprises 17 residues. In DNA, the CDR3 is TGTGCCAGCAGCTCCCGGACTAGCGGGGGTCTATCCTACGAGCAGTACTTC. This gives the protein CASSSRTSGGLSYEQYF.

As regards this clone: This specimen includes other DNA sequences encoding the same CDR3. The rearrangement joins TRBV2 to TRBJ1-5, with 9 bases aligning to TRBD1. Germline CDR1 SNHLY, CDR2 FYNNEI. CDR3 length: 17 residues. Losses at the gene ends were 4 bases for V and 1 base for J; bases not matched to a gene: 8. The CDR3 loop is CASSGGQGRWSNQPQHF. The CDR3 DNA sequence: TGTGCCAGCAGTGGGGGACAGGGCCGTTGGAGCAATCAGCCCCAGCATTTT. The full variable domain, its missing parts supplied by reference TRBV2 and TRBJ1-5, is EPEVTQTPSHQVTQMGQEVILRCVPISNHLYFYWYRQILGQKVEFLVSFYNNEISEKSEIFDDQFSVERPDGSNFTLKIRSTKLEDSAMYFCASSGGQGRWSNQPQHFGDGTRLSIL.

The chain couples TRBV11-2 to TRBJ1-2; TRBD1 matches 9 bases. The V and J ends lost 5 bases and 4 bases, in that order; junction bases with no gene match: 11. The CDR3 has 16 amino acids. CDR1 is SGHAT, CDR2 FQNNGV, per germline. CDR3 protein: CASSTYPTGQGYGYTF. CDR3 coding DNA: TGTGCCAGCAGCACGTATCCCACGGGACAGGGCTATGGCTACACCTTC. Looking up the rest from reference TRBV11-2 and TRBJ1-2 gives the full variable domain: EAGVAQSPRYKIIEKRQSVAFWCNPISGHATLYWYQQILGQGPKLLIQFQNNGVVDDSQLPKDRFSAERLKGVDSTLKIQPAKLEDSAVYLCASSTYPTGQGYGYTFGSGTRLTVV.

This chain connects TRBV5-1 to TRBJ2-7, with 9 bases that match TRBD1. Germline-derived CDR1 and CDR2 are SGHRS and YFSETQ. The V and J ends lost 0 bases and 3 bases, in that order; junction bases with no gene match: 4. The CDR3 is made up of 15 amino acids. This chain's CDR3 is CASSLGTGGYYEQYF. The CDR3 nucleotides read TGCGCCAGCAGCTTGGGAACAGGGGGCTACTACGAGCAGTACTTC.

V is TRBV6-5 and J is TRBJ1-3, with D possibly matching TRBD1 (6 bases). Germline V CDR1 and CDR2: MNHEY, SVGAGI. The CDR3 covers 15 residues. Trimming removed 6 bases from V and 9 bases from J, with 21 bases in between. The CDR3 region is CASSPVGAPRGTIYF. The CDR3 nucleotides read TGTGCCAGCAGCCCCGTGGGGGCGCCGAGGGGCACCATATATTTT.

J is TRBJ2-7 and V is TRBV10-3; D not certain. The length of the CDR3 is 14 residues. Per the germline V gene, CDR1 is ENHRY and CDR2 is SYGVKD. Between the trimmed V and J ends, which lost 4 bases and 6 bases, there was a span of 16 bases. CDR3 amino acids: CAISVLEASTEQYF. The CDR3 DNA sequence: TGTGCCATCAGTGTCCTCGAAGCTTCCACCGAGCAGTACTTC.

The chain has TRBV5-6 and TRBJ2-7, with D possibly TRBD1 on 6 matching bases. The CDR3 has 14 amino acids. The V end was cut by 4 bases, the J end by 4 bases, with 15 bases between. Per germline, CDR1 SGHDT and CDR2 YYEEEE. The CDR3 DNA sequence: TGTGCCAGCAGCATGAGGACAGACTTTTACGAGCAGTACTTC. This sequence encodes CASSMRTDFYEQYF. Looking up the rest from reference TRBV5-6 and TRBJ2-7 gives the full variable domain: DAGVTQSPTHLIKTRGQQVTLRCSPKSGHDTVSWYQQALGQGPQFIFQYYEEEERQRGNFPDRFSGHQFPNYSSELNVNALLLGDSALYLCASSMRTDFYEQYFGPGTRLTVT.

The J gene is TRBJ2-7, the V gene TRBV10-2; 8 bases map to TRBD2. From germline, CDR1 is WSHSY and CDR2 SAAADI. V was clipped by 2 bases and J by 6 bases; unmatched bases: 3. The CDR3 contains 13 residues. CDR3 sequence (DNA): TGCGCCAGCAGTGAGGGACTAGCCTCCGAGCAGTACTTC. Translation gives CASSEGLASEQYF.

The chain's CDR3 is CASSLLQGAGAEQFF. The CDR3 nucleotides read TGCGCCAGCAGCTTGTTGCAGGGGGCGGGTGCTGAGCAGTTCTTC. The chain combines TRBV5-1 with TRBJ2-1; 8 bases are shared with TRBD1. This CDR3 has 15 residues. Germline CDR1 reads SGHRS; CDR2 reads YFSETQ. V was pared by 1 base and J by 9 bases, with 9 bases of the junction left unmatched.

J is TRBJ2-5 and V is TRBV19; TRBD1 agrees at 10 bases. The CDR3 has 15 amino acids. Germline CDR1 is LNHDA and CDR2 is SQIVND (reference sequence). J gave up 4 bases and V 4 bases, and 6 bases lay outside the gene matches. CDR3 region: CASSKGDRGVETQYF. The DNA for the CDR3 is TGTGCCAGTAGTAAGGGGGACAGGGGAGTAGAGACCCAGTACTTC.

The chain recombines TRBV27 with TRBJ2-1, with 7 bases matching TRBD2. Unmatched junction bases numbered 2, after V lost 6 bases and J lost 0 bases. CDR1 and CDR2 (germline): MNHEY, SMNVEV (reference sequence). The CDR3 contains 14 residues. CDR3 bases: TGTGCCAGCAGCTGGACTAGCTCCTACAATGAGCAGTTCTTC. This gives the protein CASSWTSSYNEQFF.

The CDR3 loop is CASSQGLDTQYF. The DNA of the CDR3 is TGTGCCAGCAGCCAGGGCTTGGATACGCAGTATTTT. The rearrangement uses TRBV7-9 and TRBJ2-3, with D tentatively TRBD1 (5 bases). The germline CDR1 and CDR2 sequences are SEHNR and FQNEAQ (reference sequence). Trimming removed 5 bases at V and 6 bases at J, with 9 bases between. This CDR3 spans 12 amino acids.

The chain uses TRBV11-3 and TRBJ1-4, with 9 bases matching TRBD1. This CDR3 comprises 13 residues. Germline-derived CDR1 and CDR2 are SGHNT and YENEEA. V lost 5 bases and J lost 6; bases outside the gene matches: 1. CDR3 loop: CASSTGGDEKLFF. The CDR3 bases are TGTGCCAGCAGCACAGGGGGCGATGAAAAACTGTTTTTT.

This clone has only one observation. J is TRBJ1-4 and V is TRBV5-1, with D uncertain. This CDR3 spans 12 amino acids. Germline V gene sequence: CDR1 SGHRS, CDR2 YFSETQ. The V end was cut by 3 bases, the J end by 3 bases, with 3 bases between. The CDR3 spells CASSSSNEKLFF. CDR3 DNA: TGCGCCAGCAGCTCCTCTAATGAAAAACTGTTTTTT.

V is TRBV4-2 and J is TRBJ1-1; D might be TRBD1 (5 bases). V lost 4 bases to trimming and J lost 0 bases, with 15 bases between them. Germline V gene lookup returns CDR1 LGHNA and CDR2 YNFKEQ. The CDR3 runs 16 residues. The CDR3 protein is CASSPWSGGLNTEAFF. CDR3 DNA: TGTGCCAGCAGCCCCTGGTCGGGGGGACTGAACACTGAAGCTTTCTTT.

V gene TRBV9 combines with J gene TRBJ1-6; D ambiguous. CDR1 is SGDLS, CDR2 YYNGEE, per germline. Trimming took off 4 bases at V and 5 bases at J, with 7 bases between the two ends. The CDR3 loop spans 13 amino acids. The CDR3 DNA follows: TGTGCCAGCAGCCCCACGGATAATTCACCCCTCCACTTT. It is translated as CASSPTDNSPLHF.

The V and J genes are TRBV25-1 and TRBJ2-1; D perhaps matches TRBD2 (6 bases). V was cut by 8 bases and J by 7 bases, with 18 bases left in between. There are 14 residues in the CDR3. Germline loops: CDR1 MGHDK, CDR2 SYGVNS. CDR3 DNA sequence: TGTGCCAGCGCCCAACCGGGACTCTTTAATGAGCAGTTCTTC. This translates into CASAQPGLFNEQFF.